The present T cell receptor beta chain was sequenced within a study of CXCR3-negative and CXCR3-positive naive CD8 T cells. As for the study in general: Roughly 135 million TRB reads were obtained overall (about 1.5 +/- 0.3 million per library). Whole-study results and caveats: Memory CD8+ cells showed much lower diversity, while both naive subsets displayed comparably high diversity. More hydrophobic TRB CDR3s occurred in CXCR3-positive than in CXCR3-negative naive cells.

All TRB cDNA libraries came from 5' RACE performed with UMI labels. TCRdb re-called the 5' RACE reads and gives one entry per CDR3 protein, without DNA. The sample data list 65,000 to 90,000 distinct CDR3 sequences. On this clonotype: Its matching antigen is unknown.

Researchers reported sorting every CD8+ T cell subset in triplicate, around 300,000 cells per sort. This CDR3 comprises 13 residues. Germline CDR1 LGHNA, CDR2 YSLEER. Source material: naive CXCR3+ CD8+ T cells from blood. Subset in this sample: CD45RO-CCR7+CD27+CD95- naive CD8+ T cells expressing CXCR3 (TNR3+). The receptor's source is a human donor in good health. Some clones in this sample may be carry-over from other donors' samples. The chain uses TRBV4-3 and TRBJ2-1; TCRdb lists TRBD1, though no DNA is available to test this call. CDR3 region: CASSQVRGSEQFF.